This T cell receptor (beta chain) was found in a study of human T cells and chemical hapten exposure. As for time point: patch test 1, 2 weeks after DPC sensitization. Noted treatment: therapeutic diphenylcyclopropenone sensitization with weekly scalp DPC. TCRdb called the RACE reads again in MiXCR, with one record for every CDR3 protein. The sample shows roughly 180,000 distinct CDR3 sequences, about 20% of them seen only once. The sample consisted of whole blood, taken in connection with sensitization to the hapten diphenylcyclopropenone (DPC). The clonotype originates from a woman between 45 and 65 years old with alopecia areata. Some clones in this sample may be carry-over from other donors' samples.

The DNA of the CDR3 is TGTGCCAGCAGCCCAGGAGCAGCCACCGGGGAGCTGTTTTTT. Translation gives CASSPGAATGELFF. The chain carries TRBV27 and TRBJ2-2, with D unresolved. This CDR3 spans 14 amino acids. The V end was cut by 6 bases, the J end by 4 bases, with 12 bases between. Germline lookup yields CDR1 MNHEY and CDR2 SMNVEV (reference sequence).